The 26 T cell receptor beta chains below all came from one sample that was sequenced in a study of blood T cell repertoires in COVID-19 (dated by TCRdb to the early 2020s). The library was prepared using the immunoSEQ multiplex PCR assay. TCRdb carries this immuneACCESS record with in-frame sequences only. Its versions omit some clonotypes, under half of them owing to an unresolved V gene in the studies checked, with the rest unexplained. The sample has around 500,000 clones on record, over 75% of them singletons. The ten largest clones add up to around 1.9% of the sample. Sequenced material: PBMCs or T cells enriched from blood (not recorded which). The receptors were sampled from a middle-aged woman who had recovered from COVID-19.

Only a few counts were recorded for this clone. The CDR3 DNA is TGTGCCAGCAGCCCCGGACAGGGAACAGATACGCAGTATTTT. Translated, it gives CASSPGQGTDTQYF. The chain links TRBV5-4 to TRBJ2-3; TRBD1 aligns across 8 bases. Germline CDR1 reads SGHNT; CDR2 reads YYREEE (reference sequence). The CDR3 loop spans 14 amino acids. Unmatched junction bases numbered 4, after V lost 4 bases and J lost 3 bases.

V and J are TRBV5-1 and TRBJ1-1; perhaps TRBD1 as D (6 bases). With 7 bases removed from V and 5 bases from J, the gap between germline ends came to 21 bases. CDR3 length equals 15 residues. Germline values: CDR1 SGHRS, CDR2 YFSETQ. The chain's CDR3 is CASAPLVRGGTEAFF. Here the CDR3 DNA reads TGCGCCAGCGCCCCCCTGGTGAGGGGGGGAACTGAAGCTTTCTTT.

The chain couples TRBV9 to TRBJ1-1; the match to TRBD1 covers 7 bases. V gave up 4 bases and J gave up 6 bases; unmatched junction bases: 6. From germline, CDR1 is SGDLS and CDR2 YYNGEE. The CDR3 loop spans 13 amino acids. In nucleotides, the CDR3 is TGTGCCAGCAGCACCGACAGGGAGGCTGAAGCTTTCTTT. It encodes CASSTDREAEAFF.

The gene calls are TRBV11-2 and TRBJ1-1; D is uncertain. Trimming removed 2 bases at V and 1 base at J, with 5 bases between. From germline, CDR1 is SGHAT and CDR2 FQNNGV. CDR3 size: 13 residues. CDR3 region: CASSLLPNTEAFF. The DNA for the CDR3 is TGTGCCAGCAGCTTACTTCCGAACACTGAAGCTTTCTTT.

The genes are TRBV2 and TRBJ2-7; 11 bases align to TRBD1. With V trimmed by 6 bases and J by 3 bases, 13 bases remained unmatched. The CDR3 spans 17 residues. The germline CDR1 and CDR2 sequences are SNHLY and FYNNEI. CDR3 amino acids: CASSVHPRGQGDYEQYF. In DNA form, the CDR3 reads TGTGCCAGCAGCGTCCACCCTCGGGGACAGGGGGACTACGAGCAGTACTTC.

The gene calls are TRBV7-9 and TRBJ1-2; D unclear. The V end was cut by 3 bases, the J end by 7 bases, with 18 bases between. The CDR3 extends over 15 amino acids. Germline V gene data show CDR1 as SEHNR and CDR2 as FQNEAQ (reference sequence). CDR3 sequence reads: CASSFRGPAEGGYTF. CDR3 bases: TGTGCCAGCAGCTTTAGAGGGCCTGCCGAGGGTGGCTACACCTTC.

For the CDR3, the DNA is TGTGCCAGCAGCGATAATACTCCGGGACTTAGCCTTCTCTATGGCTACACCTTC. Translation: CASSDNTPGLSLLYGYTF. This rearrangement joins TRBV25-1 to TRBJ1-2; tentative D call: TRBD1 (5 bases). The V gene's germline CDR1 is MGHDK and CDR2 SYGVNS. Trimming stripped 6 bases from V and 4 bases from J, with 27 bases between. This CDR3 is 18 amino acids long.

The V call is TRBV19, the J call TRBJ2-4; tentatively, D is TRBD1 (5 bases). Trimming shortened V by 3 bases and J by 0 bases, and 9 bases separated the two germline ends. Germline CDR1 LNHDA, CDR2 SQIVND (reference sequence). The CDR3 totals 15 residues. This CDR3 is CASSMAGIAKNIQYF. In DNA form, the CDR3 reads TGTGCCAGTAGTATGGCAGGGATAGCCAAAAACATTCAGTACTTC.

This clone occurred once. The gene calls are TRBV29-1 and TRBJ2-7, with D maybe TRBD1 (6 bases). This CDR3 contains 14 residues. Germline CDR1 is SQVTM and CDR2 is ANQGSEA. Trimming removed 7 bases at V and 6 bases at J, with 22 bases between. CDR3 DNA: TGCAGCGCTACACATAGGACAGAAGGTAGCGAGCAGTACTTC. Translation gives CSATHRTEGSEQYF.

The chain is built from TRBV6-2 or TRBV6-3 and TRBJ1-2; TRBD1 matches at 8 bases. The J segment lost 5 bases and the V segment lost 6 bases, leaving 5 bases of the junction unmatched. CDR3 length: 13 residues. In germline, CDR1 is MNHEY, CDR2 SVGEGT. The CDR3 protein is CASSNGQGYGYTF. CDR3 DNA sequence: TGTGCCAGCAGCAATGGACAGGGTTATGGCTACACCTTC.

This chain uses TRBV3-1 (or the pseudogene TRBV3-2) with TRBJ2-1; no clear D. V dropped 1 base and J dropped 3 bases, with 10 bases sitting between them. The CDR3 is 15 amino acids. The V gene's germline CDR1 is LGHDT and CDR2 YNNKEL (reference sequence). DNA for the CDR3: TGTGCCAGCAGCCAAGGGGCAGGATTCTACAATGAGCAGTTCTTC. As protein: CASSQGAGFYNEQFF.

The chain recombines TRBV28 with TRBJ2-7; a weak D match, TRBD2 (6 bases). CDR1 and CDR2 (germline): MDHEN, SYDVKM. The V and J ends lost 3 bases and 4 bases respectively, with 10 bases between them. This CDR3 is 13 amino acids long. This CDR3 reads CASSFGGKYEQYF. The DNA of the CDR3 is TGTGCCAGCAGTTTTGGGGGGAAGTACGAGCAGTACTTC.

The chain carries TRBV10-2 and TRBJ2-3, with 12 positions matching TRBD2. V was clipped by 10 bases and J by 6 bases; unmatched bases: 11. This CDR3 is built from 15 residues. CDR1 and CDR2 from the germline V gene are WSHSY and SAAADI. The CDR3 region has the DNA TGCGCCACTAGGAGGACTAGCGGGAAAGAGGATACGCAGTATTTT. Translated: CATRRTSGKEDTQYF.

This chain links TRBV5-4 with TRBJ1-1, with D possibly being TRBD1 (6 bases). With 0 bases removed from V and 0 bases from J, the gap between germline ends came to 12 bases. The CDR3 spans 16 residues. Germline CDR1 reads SGHNT; CDR2 reads YYREEE (reference sequence). In nucleotides, the CDR3 is TGTGCCAGCAGCTTGGGGCAGGGGCGGATGAACACTGAAGCTTTCTTT. It yields the protein CASSLGQGRMNTEAFF.

The V gene is TRBV5-1, the J gene TRBJ1-4; D gene uncertain. The V end lost 5 bases, the J end lost 7 bases, and 27 bases lay between the germline ends. The CDR3 extends over 18 amino acids. CDR1 SGHRS and CDR2 YFSETQ come from the germline V gene. The CDR3 DNA follows: TGCGCCAGCAGTCTGGCGGCTACCGGGAACCCGATCCGTGAAAAACTGTTTTTT. Its protein product is CASSLAATGNPIREKLFF.

The chain joins TRBV5-1 to TRBJ1-4, with TRBD1 identical over 8 bases. V was pared by 4 bases and J by 7 bases, with 6 bases of the junction left unmatched. In germline, CDR1 is SGHRS, CDR2 YFSETQ. The CDR3 runs 14 residues. The CDR3 bases are TGCGCCAGCAGCAGTACAGGGGGAGGTGAAAAACTGTTTTTT. Its translation: CASSSTGGGEKLFF.

The chain uses TRBV13 and TRBJ2-2; possible D gene TRBD2, 6 bases. Deletions cut 2 bases from V and 7 bases from J, with 17 bases between. Germline V lookup: CDR1 PRHDT, CDR2 FYEKMQ (reference sequence). This CDR3 comprises 16 residues. In DNA, the CDR3 is TGTGCCAGCAGCTTAAACTCGGAGCGGGCTGGCGGGGAGCTGTTTTTT. Its protein product is CASSLNSERAGGELFF. Filled out from reference TRBV13 and TRBJ2-2, the complete variable domain reads AAGVIQSPRHLIKEKRETATLKCYPIPRHDTVYWYQQGPGQDPQFLISFYEKMQSDKGSIPDRFSAQQFSDYHSELNMSSLELGDSALYFCASSLNSERAGGELFFGEGSRLTVL.

V usage is TRBV29-1 and J usage is TRBJ1-1; maybe TRBD1 (6 bases). The CDR3 spans 13 residues. Looked up from germline, CDR1 is SQVTM and CDR2 is ANQGSEA. Trimming pared 7 bases from V and 6 bases from J, leaving 18 bases between. CDR3 sequence (DNA): TGCAGCGGGGTGGACAGCGGTCGGGCTGAAGCTTTCTTT. This gives the protein CSGVDSGRAEAFF.

The rearrangement links TRBV6-5 to TRBJ1-4, with D unclear. Germline V gene lookup returns CDR1 MNHEY and CDR2 SVGAGI. The CDR3 consists of 14 residues. Trimming cost V 0 bases and J 10 bases, with 12 bases left between them. The CDR3 sequence: CASSYSPLEGKLFF. CDR3 DNA: TGTGCCAGCAGTTACTCGCCCTTGGAGGGAAAACTGTTTTTT.

The chain joins TRBV15 to TRBJ1-1; tentative D call: TRBD1 (5 bases). Germline CDR1 LNHNV, CDR2 YYDKDF (reference sequence). The germline V and J ends were trimmed by 0 bases and 8 bases, with 19 bases remaining between them. The CDR3 contains 16 residues. The CDR3 region is CATSRDAGLGKREAFF. DNA of the CDR3: TGTGCCACCAGCAGAGATGCAGGGCTAGGTAAACGAGAAGCTTTCTTT.

This clone occurred once. The V gene is TRBV19, the J gene TRBJ1-4; possible D gene TRBD1, 5 bases. With 1 base removed from V and 7 bases from J, the gap between germline ends came to 10 bases. This CDR3 region has 14 residues. CDR1 and CDR2 (germline): LNHDA, SQIVND (reference sequence). In nucleotides, the CDR3 is TGTGCCAGTAGTATAGTCAGGGCACCTGAAAAACTGTTTTTT. Protein product: CASSIVRAPEKLFF.

The chain combines TRBV4-1 with TRBJ1-5; perhaps TRBD1 as D (6 bases). The germline gives CDR1 MGHRA, CDR2 YSYEKL. This CDR3 has 14 residues. V lost 4 bases and J 7 bases, leaving 14 bases between the germline ends. The CDR3: CASSLAGVGQPQHF. The CDR3 coding sequence is TGCGCCAGCAGCCTTGCAGGGGTCGGACAGCCCCAGCATTTT.

V and J are TRBV7-9 and TRBJ2-5; D unclear. V lost 5 bases and J 2 bases, leaving 15 bases between the germline ends. This CDR3 region has 15 residues. Germline CDR1 reads SEHNR; CDR2 reads FQNEAQ (reference sequence). CDR3 nucleotides: TGTGCCAGCAGCCCCCGTGGAGACGCGCAAGAGACCCAGTACTTC. Protein sequence: CASSPRGDAQETQYF.

V is TRBV6-5 and J is TRBJ2-1; D unresolved. This CDR3 comprises 15 residues. Trimming cost V 5 bases and J 0 bases, with 11 bases left between them. From germline, CDR1 is MNHEY and CDR2 SVGAGI. The CDR3 DNA reads TGTGCCAGCAGTATGTTCGCGAGCTCCTACAATGAGCAGTTCTTC. This codes for CASSMFASSYNEQFF.

The chain uses TRBV19 and TRBJ2-3; D perhaps matches TRBD1 (6 bases). Trimming stripped 5 bases from V and 3 bases from J, with 18 bases between. Germline-derived CDR1 and CDR2 are LNHDA and SQIVND (reference sequence). The CDR3 is made up of 16 amino acids. The CDR3 loop reads CASSLQGGSPTDTQYF. CDR3 DNA sequence: TGTGCCAGTAGTTTACAGGGTGGTAGTCCGACAGATACGCAGTATTTT.

This clone was detected only once. In nucleotides, the CDR3 is TGTGCCAGCAGCCGCCGTTACGGGACAGGGGGGGTCTATGGCTACACCTTC. This translates into CASSRRYGTGGVYGYTF. The chain links TRBV7-2 to TRBJ1-2; 11 positions match TRBD1. Germline loops: CDR1 SGHTA, CDR2 FQGNSA. The V and J ends lost 5 bases and 4 bases, in that order; junction bases with no gene match: 12. The CDR3 has 17 amino acids.